This TCR beta chain appears in the sequencing data of a study of control samples from healthy donors and cancer patients. The germline V and J ends were trimmed by 0 bases and 6 bases, with 7 bases remaining between them. Germline loops: CDR1 MRHNA, CDR2 SNTAGT. The CDR3 loop spans 13 amino acids. Sequencing was performed with immunoSEQ multiplex PCR; in TCRdb, only in-frame clones are kept and a portion is missing. The table shows tens of thousands of clones, with around four fifths occurring only once. This clonotype was sampled from a man aged 25-40 years in good health. The sequencing input was blood. The rearrangement joins TRBV6-4 to TRBJ2-3; D unresolved. CDR3 DNA sequence: TGTGCCAGCAGTGACTCGATTTTTGATACGCAGTATTTT. Amino acids: CASSDSIFDTQYF.